One sample yielded the 30 T cell receptor beta chains listed below, sequenced in a study of cytomegalovirus exposure and HLA in healthy donors. Use of 60 Vbeta and 13 Jbeta primers characterized the PCR. Profiled with immunoSEQ multiplex PCR; TCRdb holds only in-frame clones, not every one. In all, the sample yields about 190,000 clones. Sequenced sample: PBMCs. Receptor source: a woman between 25 and 40 years old in good health and CMV-seropositive.

The chain combines TRBV5-6 with TRBJ1-2; a weak D match, TRBD1 (6 bases). Looked up from germline, CDR1 is SGHDT and CDR2 is YYEEEE. This CDR3 comprises 13 residues. V was trimmed by 4 bases and J by 6 bases, leaving 13 bases between them. CDR3: CASSRDRRHGYTF. The CDR3 DNA reads as TGTGCCAGCAGCCGAGACAGGCGCCATGGCTACACCTTC.

The chain is built from TRBV27 and TRBJ2-3; no clear D. Trimming pared 6 bases from V and 3 bases from J, leaving 7 bases between. Looked up from germline, CDR1 is MNHEY and CDR2 is SMNVEV (reference sequence). This CDR3 is built from 12 residues. The CDR3 loop reads CASSGRTDTQYF. The CDR3 coding sequence is TGTGCCAGCAGCGGTCGGACAGATACGCAGTATTTT.

V is TRBV13 and J is TRBJ2-5; possible D gene TRBD1, 6 bases. Gene TRBJ2-7 matches the end of the DNA better, so the J call may be wrong. The CDR3 is 14 amino acids. The germline V gene encodes CDR1 PRHDT and CDR2 FYEKMQ (reference sequence). The DNA for the CDR3 is TGTGCCAGCAGCTTCAGGACAGTCTCCTACGAGCAGTACTTC. It yields the protein CASSFRTVSYEQYF.

The gene calls are TRBV28 and TRBJ1-5; D perhaps matches TRBD1 (5 bases). Germline V lookup: CDR1 MDHEN, CDR2 SYDVKM. Trimming removed 8 bases at V and 11 bases at J, with 19 bases between. The CDR3 runs 13 residues. CDR3 sequence reads: CASGTPEARAQHF. In DNA form, the CDR3 reads TGTGCCAGCGGGACTCCCGAAGCGAGAGCCCAGCATTTT.

V usage is TRBV27 and J usage is TRBJ1-4, with a tentative D call TRBD1 (5 bases). This CDR3 region has 14 residues. Germline CDR1 MNHEY, CDR2 SMNVEV (reference sequence). The V end was cut by 3 bases, the J end by 7 bases, with 12 bases between. CDR3 loop: CASSFIFGGEKLFF. The DNA for the CDR3 is TGTGCCAGCAGTTTCATTTTCGGGGGTGAAAAACTGTTTTTT.

CDR3 nucleotides: TGCAGCGCTCTGACAGGGACTGGAAACACCATATATTTT. Its translation: CSALTGTGNTIYF. This chain links TRBV29-1 with TRBJ1-3, with 7 bases identical to TRBD1. This CDR3 is built from 13 residues. Germline lookup yields CDR1 SQVTM and CDR2 ANQGSEA. V gave up 7 bases and J gave up 2 bases; unmatched junction bases: 5.

V gene TRBV27 combines with J gene TRBJ2-7; D is undetermined. The germline gives CDR1 MNHEY, CDR2 SMNVEV (reference sequence). The V and J ends lost 3 bases and 5 bases respectively, with 5 bases between them. This CDR3 contains 11 residues. The CDR3 DNA sequence: TGTGCCAGCAGTTTTTTTAACGAGCAGTACTTC. Translated, it gives CASSFFNEQYF.

The V call is TRBV2, the J call TRBJ2-7; D gene uncertain. Trimming took off 3 bases at V and 2 bases at J, with 8 bases between the two ends. This CDR3 region has 13 residues. CDR1 is SNHLY and CDR2 is FYNNEI in the germline V gene. DNA of the CDR3: TGTGCCAGCAGTGATGTCGGAGCCTACGAGCAGTACTTC. Translating it yields CASSDVGAYEQYF.

This chain links TRBV10-3 with TRBJ2-1, with a possible D match to TRBD2 (5 bases). The germline V and J ends were trimmed by 0 bases and 5 bases, with 14 bases remaining between them. The CDR3 has 16 residues. CDR1 is ENHRY and CDR2 is SYGVKD in the germline V gene. DNA of the CDR3: TGTGCCATCAGTGAGTCGGCGCTAGCTGGCGACAATGAGCAGTTCTTC. Its protein is CAISESALAGDNEQFF.

The chain uses TRBV2 and TRBJ1-6; D not resolved. CDR1 is SNHLY and CDR2 is FYNNEI in the germline V gene. Deletions cut 4 bases from V and 8 bases from J, with 9 bases between. The CDR3 length is 13 residues. In DNA form, the CDR3 reads TGTGCCAGCAGTGCCTGGCAGGATTCACCCCTCCACTTT. This encodes CASSAWQDSPLHF.

The chain carries TRBV2 and TRBJ1-2; 9 bases are a match to TRBD1. Losses at the gene ends were 6 bases for V and 2 bases for J; bases not matched to a gene: 16. The CDR3 length is 18 residues. Germline lookup yields CDR1 SNHLY and CDR2 FYNNEI. CDR3 region: CASSDDPDRGFSNYGYTF. The CDR3 DNA reads as TGTGCCAGCAGCGACGACCCAGACAGGGGGTTTTCGAACTATGGCTACACCTTC.

V usage is TRBV18 and J usage is TRBJ2-5, with D perhaps matching TRBD1 (6 bases). V shed 2 bases and J shed 4 bases, with 8 bases lying between them. The V gene's germline CDR1 is KGHSH and CDR2 LQKENI. CDR3 length: 13 residues. The chain's CDR3 is CASSPTGRETQYF. The CDR3 DNA sequence: TGTGCCAGCTCACCAACAGGGAGAGAGACCCAGTACTTC.

This chain joins TRBV27 and TRBJ2-7, with D uncertain. Germline CDR1 and CDR2: MNHEY and SMNVEV (reference sequence). The ends were cut back, 2 bases at V and 1 base at J, with 9 bases in the middle. This CDR3 is 14 amino acids long. The CDR3 protein is CASSLKARSYEQYF. CDR3 DNA sequence: TGTGCCAGCAGTTTAAAAGCGAGATCCTACGAGCAGTACTTC.

The rearrangement links TRBV5-1 to TRBJ1-1, with TRBD1 matching over 8 bases. Unmatched junction bases numbered 6, after V lost 3 bases and J lost 8 bases. The germline CDR1 and CDR2 sequences are SGHRS and YFSETQ. This CDR3 region has 13 residues. The CDR3 DNA is TGCGCCAGCAGCTCCACAGGGGGGGGAGAAGCTTTCTTT. It yields the protein CASSSTGGGEAFF.

This rearrangement joins TRBV29-1 to TRBJ2-5; 8 bases fit TRBD2. Judging by the DNA end, TRBJ2-7 fits better; the J call may be wrong. Germline lookup yields CDR1 SQVTM and CDR2 ANQGSEA. CDR3 length: 13 amino acids. CDR3 sequence reads: CSVTGRATYEQYF. As DNA, the CDR3 is TGCAGCGTCACCGGGAGGGCAACCTACGAGCAGTACTTC.

The V and J genes are TRBV4-1 and TRBJ1-3, with D unresolved. The V and J ends lost 3 bases and 3 bases respectively, with 12 bases between them. Germline lookup yields CDR1 MGHRA and CDR2 YSYEKL. The CDR3 sequence is 15 residues long. The CDR3 region has the DNA TGCGCCAGCAGCCAGGCTCCGATCAGTGGAAACACCATATATTTT. It translates to CASSQAPISGNTIYF.

CDR3 amino acids: CASSLALSSYNEQFF. CDR3 in DNA: TGTGCCAGCAGTTTAGCGTTGAGCTCCTACAATGAGCAGTTCTTC. The chain recombines TRBV27 with TRBJ2-1; D gene uncertain. V was shortened by 2 bases and J by 0 bases, with 8 bases between the two germline ends. Germline V gene lookup returns CDR1 MNHEY and CDR2 SMNVEV (reference sequence). The CDR3 extends over 15 amino acids.

The chain carries TRBV30 and TRBJ2-1, with 9 bases aligning to TRBD1. V lost 1 base and J lost 6; bases outside the gene matches: 7. Germline loops: CDR1 GTSNPN, CDR2 SVGIG (reference sequence). CDR3 length: 15 residues. The CDR3: CAWSGGTGSSNEQFF. CDR3 DNA sequence: TGTGCCTGGAGTGGTGGGACAGGGTCTTCCAATGAGCAGTTCTTC.

The chain employs TRBV6-5 and TRBJ2-7; 12 bases are a match to TRBD2. This CDR3 has 15 amino acids. Trimming took 6 bases from V and 6 from J; bases not matched to a gene: 9. Germline CDR1 is MNHEY and CDR2 is SVGAGI. The CDR3 sequence is CASRPEGLAGAEQYF. CDR3 coding DNA: TGTGCCAGCAGACCAGAGGGACTAGCGGGCGCCGAGCAGTACTTC.

This rearrangement joins TRBV5-1 to TRBJ2-2; TRBD2 might be the D (7 bases). Germline CDR1 is SGHRS and CDR2 is YFSETQ. The V end was cut by 0 bases, the J end by 5 bases, with 14 bases between. The CDR3 contains 16 residues. This CDR3 is CASSLVAGAVTGELFF. In nucleotides, the CDR3 is TGCGCCAGCAGCTTGGTTGCGGGGGCGGTTACCGGGGAGCTGTTTTTT.

The chain uses TRBV28 and TRBJ2-5; the match to TRBD1 covers 9 bases. The CDR3 length is 15 residues. CDR1 and CDR2 (germline): MDHEN, SYDVKM. V trimming: 6 bases; J trimming: 4 bases; junction bases outside the gene matches: 9. The CDR3 reads CASSSGQGLAETQYF. The CDR3 nucleotides read TGTGCCAGCAGCTCGGGACAGGGTCTTGCAGAGACCCAGTACTTC.

This chain uses TRBV19 with TRBJ1-5; 10 bases map to TRBD1. V trimming: 7 bases; J trimming: 0 bases; junction bases outside the gene matches: 6. The germline gives CDR1 LNHDA, CDR2 SQIVND (reference sequence). The CDR3 runs to 16 residues. The CDR3 sequence: CASTTGQGRSNQPQHF. In nucleotides, the CDR3 is TGTGCCAGTACTACGGGACAGGGGCGTAGCAATCAGCCCCAGCATTTT.

The rearrangement uses TRBV5-5 and TRBJ1-2; D gene unclear. This CDR3 has 14 amino acids. Germline CDR1 reads SGHKS; CDR2 reads YYEKEE (reference sequence). Trimming shortened V by 0 bases and J by 2 bases, and 8 bases separated the two germline ends. This CDR3 reads CASSLELLNYGYTF. The CDR3 DNA reads TGTGCCAGCAGCTTGGAATTACTAAACTATGGCTACACCTTC.

The J gene is TRBJ2-7, the V gene TRBV5-1, with 7 nucleotides matching TRBD2. With 0 bases clipped from V and 3 bases from J, the junction kept 6 bases outside the gene matches. The CDR3 length is 15 residues. Germline V CDR1 and CDR2: SGHRS, YFSETQ. CDR3 sequence reads: CASSLAVGGSYEQYF. CDR3 in DNA: TGCGCCAGCAGCTTGGCCGTCGGGGGGAGCTACGAGCAGTACTTC.

Note on this clone: Compared with germline, one end of the junction differs, possibly owing to a read error. The V and J genes are TRBV2 and TRBJ1-2; the D gene is possibly TRBD1 (5 bases). The germline V gene encodes CDR1 SNHLY and CDR2 FYNNEI. This CDR3 has 12 amino acids. CDR3 region: CASSPRGQGGIF. CDR3 bases: TGTGCCAGCAGCCCAAGGGGCCAGGGAGGAATTTTC.

This rearrangement joins TRBV9 to TRBJ1-1; D remains ambiguous. Trimming stripped 2 bases from V and 4 bases from J, with 9 bases between. The CDR3 spans 13 residues. Germline assignment: CDR1 SGDLS and CDR2 YYNGEE. CDR3 nucleotides: TGTGCCAGCAGCGTGTCGGGTCCCACTGAAGCTTTCTTT. This codes for CASSVSGPTEAFF.

The rearrangement joins TRBV7-8 to TRBJ2-5; D is ambiguous. V was clipped by 5 bases and J by 4 bases, with 20 bases between them. Germline V gene sequence: CDR1 SGHVS, CDR2 FQNEAQ. This CDR3 contains 16 residues. In nucleotides, the CDR3 is TGTGCCAGCAGCGCCAACTCAGGTGATATTCCAGAGACCCAGTACTTC. It is translated as CASSANSGDIPETQYF.

V usage is TRBV5-4 and J usage is TRBJ1-5, with a tentative D call TRBD1 (5 bases). CDR3 length: 14 amino acids. V lost 7 bases, J lost 1 base, and 12 bases lay in between. Germline V lookup: CDR1 SGHNT, CDR2 YYREEE (reference sequence). DNA for the CDR3: TGTGCCAGCTCCCGGGGGGAGAGCAATCAGCCCCAGCATTTT. The encoded protein is CASSRGESNQPQHF. Complete variable domain (other parts from reference TRBV5-4 and TRBJ1-5): ETGVTQSPTHLIKTRGQQVTLRCSSQSGHNTVSWYQQALGQGPQFIFQYYREEENGRGNFPPRFSGLQFPNYSSELNVNALELDDSALYLCASSRGESNQPQHFGDGTRLSIL.

The V and J genes are TRBV4-1 and TRBJ2-3; 9 bases fit TRBD2. The CDR3 is made up of 17 amino acids. V trimming: 3 bases; J trimming: 3 bases; junction bases outside the gene matches: 10. In germline, CDR1 is MGHRA, CDR2 YSYEKL. In nucleotides, the CDR3 is TGCGCCAGCAGCCAGCCAGTGGCGGGACTAGCAACAGATACGCAGTATTTT. It specifies CASSQPVAGLATDTQYF.

The V gene is TRBV11-2, the J gene TRBJ2-1; 8 nucleotides line up with TRBD1. Per germline, CDR1 SGHAT and CDR2 FQNNGV. The CDR3 extends over 15 amino acids. The trim removed 5 bases at V and 5 bases at J, leaving 8 bases unmatched. The CDR3 coding sequence is TGTGCCAGCAGCCAGGGGACAGGATTAAACAATGAGCAGTTCTTC. This encodes CASSQGTGLNNEQFF.